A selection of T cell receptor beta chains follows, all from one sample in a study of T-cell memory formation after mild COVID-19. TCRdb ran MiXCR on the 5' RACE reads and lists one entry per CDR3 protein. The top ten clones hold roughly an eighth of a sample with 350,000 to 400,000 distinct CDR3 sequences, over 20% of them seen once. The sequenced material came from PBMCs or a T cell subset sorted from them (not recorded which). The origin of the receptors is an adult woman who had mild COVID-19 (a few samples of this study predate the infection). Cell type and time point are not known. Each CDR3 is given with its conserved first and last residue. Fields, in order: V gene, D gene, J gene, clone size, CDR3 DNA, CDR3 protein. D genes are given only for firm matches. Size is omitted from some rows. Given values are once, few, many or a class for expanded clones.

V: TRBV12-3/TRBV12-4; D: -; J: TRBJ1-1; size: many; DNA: TGTGCCAGCAGGACGGGATCTGAAGCTTTCTTT; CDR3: CASRTGSEAFF
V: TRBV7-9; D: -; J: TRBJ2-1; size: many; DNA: TGTGCCAGCAGCTTAGTCGGGATGGGGTATGAGCAGTTCTTC; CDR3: CASSLVGMGYEQFF
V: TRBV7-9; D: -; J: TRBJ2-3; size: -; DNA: TGTGCCAGCAGCCACCGGACGGATATCACAGATACGCAGTATTTT; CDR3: CASSHRTDITDTQYF
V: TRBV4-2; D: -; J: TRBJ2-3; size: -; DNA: TGTGCCAGCAGCCAAGATAGTGAGCGGCCCTCCACAGATACGCAGTATTTT; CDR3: CASSQDSERPSTDTQYF
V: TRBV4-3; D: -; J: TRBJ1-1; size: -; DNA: TGCGCCAGCAGCCAAGCAGCTTCCACTGAAGCTTTCTTT; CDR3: CASSQAASTEAFF
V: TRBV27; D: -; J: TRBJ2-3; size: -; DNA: TGTGCCAGCAGGGGATTCTCATCGGGGAACTTCGATACGCAGTATTTT; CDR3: CASRGFSSGNFDTQYF
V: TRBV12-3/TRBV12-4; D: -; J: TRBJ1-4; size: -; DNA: TGTGCCAGCAGTTTCCGGCAGGTCAATGAAAAACTGTTTTTT; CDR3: CASSFRQVNEKLFF
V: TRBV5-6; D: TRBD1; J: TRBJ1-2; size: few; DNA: TGTGCCAGCAGCTTGGCCGGGACAGGGATCGTCTATGGCTACACCTTC; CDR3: CASSLAGTGIVYGYTF
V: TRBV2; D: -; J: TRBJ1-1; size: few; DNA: TGTGCCAGCAGTGAACGTGGCTGGACTGAAGCTTTCTTT; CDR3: CASSERGWTEAFF
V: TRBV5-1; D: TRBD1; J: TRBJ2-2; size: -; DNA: TGCGCCAGCGGCCGACAGGGGGAGGACACCGGGGAGCTGTTTTTT; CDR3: CASGRQGEDTGELFF
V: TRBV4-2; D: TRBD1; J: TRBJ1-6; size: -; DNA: TGTGCCAGCAGCCAATCCCGGCAGGGGGATTCACCCCTCCACTTT; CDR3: CASSQSRQGDSPLHF
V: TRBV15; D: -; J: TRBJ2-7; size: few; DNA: TGTGCCACCAGCAGAGCCTCGCGCCAACCCTCCTACGAGCAGTACTTC; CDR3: CATSRASRQPSYEQYF
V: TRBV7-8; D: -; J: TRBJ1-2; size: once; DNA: TGTGCCAGCAGCTTAACGGGACGCTATGGCTACACCTTC; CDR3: CASSLTGRYGYTF
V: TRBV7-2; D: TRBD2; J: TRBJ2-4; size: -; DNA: TGTGCCAGCAGCTTCGCAGCGGGAGGGCAAGGCGATCAGTACTTC; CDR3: CASSFAAGGQGDQYF
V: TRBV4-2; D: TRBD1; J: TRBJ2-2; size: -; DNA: TGTGCCAGCAGCCAAGCAGACAGGGCTGGTGGGGAGCTGTTTTTT; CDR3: CASSQADRAGGELFF
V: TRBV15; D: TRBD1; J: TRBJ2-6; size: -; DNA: TGTGCCACCAGCACAGGGGACAGCCGATCGGGGGCCAACGTCCTGACTTTC; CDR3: CATSTGDSRSGANVLTF
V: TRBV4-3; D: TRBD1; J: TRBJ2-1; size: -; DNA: TGCGCCAGCAGCCAAGATAATATACAGGGGAATGAGCAGTTCTTC; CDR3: CASSQDNIQGNEQFF
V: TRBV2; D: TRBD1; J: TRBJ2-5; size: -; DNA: TGTGCCAGCAGGCCCAGGGGGTGGGAGACCCAGTACTTC; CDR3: CASRPRGWETQYF
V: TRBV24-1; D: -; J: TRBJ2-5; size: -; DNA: TGTGCCACCAGTGATTTTGGGGAGGCCCAGTACTTC; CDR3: CATSDFGEAQYF
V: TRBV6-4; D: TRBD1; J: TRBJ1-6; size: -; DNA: TGTGCCAGCAGTGAGGGGACAGGGATTAATTCACCCCTCCACTTT; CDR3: CASSEGTGINSPLHF
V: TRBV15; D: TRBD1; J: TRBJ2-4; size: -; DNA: TGTGCCACCAGCAAAGGGGCAGGGACAGGCAAAAACATTCAGTACTTC; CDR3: CATSKGAGTGKNIQYF
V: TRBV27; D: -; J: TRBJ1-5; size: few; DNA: TGTGCCAGCAGTTTCAGGTTGGCCAGGGGAGTGGTCAATCAGCCCCAGCATTTT; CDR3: CASSFRLARGVVNQPQHF
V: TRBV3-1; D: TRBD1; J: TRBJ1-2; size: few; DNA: TGTGCCAGCAGCCGGGACAGAGCAAGCTATGGCTACGCCTTC; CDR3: CASSRDRASYGYAF
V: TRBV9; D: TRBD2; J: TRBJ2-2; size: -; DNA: TGTGCCAGCAGCTCAAACCCGGGACTAGGAACCGGGGAGCTGTTTTTT; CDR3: CASSSNPGLGTGELFF
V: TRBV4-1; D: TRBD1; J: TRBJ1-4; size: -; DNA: TGCGCCAGCAGCAAAACGCCAGGGGGGCTTAGGGAAAAACTGTTTTTT; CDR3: CASSKTPGGLREKLFF
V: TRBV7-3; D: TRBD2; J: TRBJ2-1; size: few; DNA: TGTGCCAGCAGCTTAGGGGGAGGGCAAAATGAGCAGTTCTTC; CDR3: CASSLGGGQNEQFF
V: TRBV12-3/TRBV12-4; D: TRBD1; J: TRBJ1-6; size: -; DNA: TGTGCCAGCAGTTGGAACAGGGGGTCCTCACCCCTCCACTTT; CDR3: CASSWNRGSSPLHF
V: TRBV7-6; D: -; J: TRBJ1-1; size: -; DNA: TGTGCCAGCAGCTTAGACGGACGGACTGAAGCTTTCTTT; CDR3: CASSLDGRTEAFF
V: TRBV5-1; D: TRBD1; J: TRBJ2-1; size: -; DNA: TGCGCCAGCAGCCCGCCGGGGACAGTCTACAATGAGCAGTTCTTC; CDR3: CASSPPGTVYNEQFF
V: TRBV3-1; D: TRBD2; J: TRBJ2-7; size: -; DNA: TGTGCCAGCAGCCAAGAGGCGGGACTAGCGGGCTACGAGCAGTACTTC; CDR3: CASSQEAGLAGYEQYF
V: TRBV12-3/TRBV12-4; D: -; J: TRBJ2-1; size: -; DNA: TGTGCCAGCAGTCCACAGGGCCGCTCCTACAATGAGCAGTTCTTC; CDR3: CASSPQGRSYNEQFF
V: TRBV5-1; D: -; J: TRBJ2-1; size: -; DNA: TGCGCCAGCAGCTTGGCTCCTCTGTCTGAGCAGTTCTTC; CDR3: CASSLAPLSEQFF
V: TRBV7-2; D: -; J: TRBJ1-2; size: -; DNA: TGTGCCAGCAGCCCCAACCGGCTAAACCTATATGGCTACACCTTC; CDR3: CASSPNRLNLYGYTF
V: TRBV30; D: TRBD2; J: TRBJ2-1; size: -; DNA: TGTGCCCTGATTAGCGGGAGTACCTACAATGAGCAGTTCTTC; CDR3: CALISGSTYNEQFF
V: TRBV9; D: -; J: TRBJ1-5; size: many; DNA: TGTGCCAGCAGCGAGGGTTCCCTTGCGAATCAGCCCCAGCATTTT; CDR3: CASSEGSLANQPQHF
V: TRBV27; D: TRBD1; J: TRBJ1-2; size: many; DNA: TGTGCCAGCAGTCGGACAGGGGCATATGGCTACACCTTC; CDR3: CASSRTGAYGYTF
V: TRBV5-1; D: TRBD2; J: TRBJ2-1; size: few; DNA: TGCGCCAGCAGCGCGGGGGGGCCGGGCAATGAGCAGTTCTTC; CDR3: CASSAGGPGNEQFF
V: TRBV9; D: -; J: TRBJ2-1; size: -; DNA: TGTGCCAGCAGCCTCTCGGGGCTAGCGCCGAGCTCCTACAATGAGCAGTTCTTC; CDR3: CASSLSGLAPSSYNEQFF
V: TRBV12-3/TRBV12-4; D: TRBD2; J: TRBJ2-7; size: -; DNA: TGTGCCAGCAGCTCCCGACTAGCGGGGTTCGAGCAGTACTTC; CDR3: CASSSRLAGFEQYF
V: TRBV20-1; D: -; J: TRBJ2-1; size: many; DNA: TGCAGTGCTAGCTCGAGGGACAATGAGCAGTTCTTC; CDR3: CSASSRDNEQFF
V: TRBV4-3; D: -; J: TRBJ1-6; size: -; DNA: TGCGCCAGCAGCCAAGAGTCCGGGAATTCACCCCTCCACTTT; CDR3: CASSQESGNSPLHF
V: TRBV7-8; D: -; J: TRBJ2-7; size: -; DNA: TGTGCCAGCAGCCAACGGGACGTCGCCTACGAGCAGTACTTC; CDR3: CASSQRDVAYEQYF
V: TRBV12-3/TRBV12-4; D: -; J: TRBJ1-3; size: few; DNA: TGTGCCAGCAGTCCCGAGGGACTGAACTCTGGAAACACCATATATTTT; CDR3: CASSPEGLNSGNTIYF
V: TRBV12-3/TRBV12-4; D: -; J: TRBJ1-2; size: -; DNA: TGTGCCAGCAGTTCTTTTGGCTACACCTTC; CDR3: CASSSFGYTF
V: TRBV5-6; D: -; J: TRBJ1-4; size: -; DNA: TGTGCCAGCAGCCGGCAAGACCCATACTATGAAAAACTGTTTTTT; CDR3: CASSRQDPYYEKLFF
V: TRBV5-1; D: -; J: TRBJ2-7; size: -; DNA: TGCGCCAGCAGCCAAGAGAGTATCTCCTACGAGCAGTACTTC; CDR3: CASSQESISYEQYF
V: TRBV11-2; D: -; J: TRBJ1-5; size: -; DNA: TGTGCCAGCAGCTTAGGAGTGGCGGGACTCAATCAGCCCCAGCATTTT; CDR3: CASSLGVAGLNQPQHF
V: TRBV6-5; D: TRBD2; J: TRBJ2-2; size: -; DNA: TGTGCCAGCAGTTACCTGACCGGGAGGGCCCGGGGCGGGGAGCTGTTTTTT; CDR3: CASSYLTGRARGGELFF